These 18 T cell receptor beta chains share one sample of origin, sequenced in a study of cytomegalovirus exposure and HLA in healthy donors. It was with 60 Vbeta and 13 Jbeta primers that the PCR ran. Here immunoSEQ multiplex PCR was the method, and the copy in TCRdb shows in-frame clones only, minus some. The sample holds 160,000 or so clones, around four fifths seen once. Sample: PBMCs. These receptors were collected from a woman under 40 in good health and CMV-seronegative.

The chain couples TRBV5-1 to TRBJ2-1, with D perhaps matching TRBD1 (8 bases). Germline lookup yields CDR1 SGHRS and CDR2 YFSETQ. The V end was cut by 2 bases, the J end by 9 bases, with 21 bases between. The length of the CDR3 is 16 residues. CDR3 sequence reads: CASSFTGGARYAEQFF. As DNA, the CDR3 is TGCGCCAGCAGCTTTACAGGGGGGGCAAGGTATGCTGAGCAGTTCTTC.

V and J are TRBV4-1 and TRBJ1-1; D call uncertain. CDR1 and CDR2 from the germline V gene are MGHRA and YSYEKL. This CDR3 region has 15 residues. V lost 2 bases and J 1 base, leaving 11 bases between the germline ends. The CDR3 bases are TGCGCCAGCAGCCAAACCCTTAGTTGGAACACTGAAGCTTTCTTT. Translation: CASSQTLSWNTEAFF.

The table lists this clone with a count of one. The rearrangement joins TRBV19 to TRBJ1-1; D not certain. V lost 5 bases and J 0 bases, leaving 7 bases between the germline ends. The CDR3 is made up of 13 amino acids. CDR1 and CDR2 from the germline V gene are LNHDA and SQIVND (reference sequence). CDR3 protein: CASSAQLNTEAFF. The CDR3 nucleotides are TGTGCCAGTAGTGCACAGCTGAACACTGAAGCTTTCTTT.

The chain joins TRBV4-1 to TRBJ2-3; TRBD2 matches 16 bases. Germline V gene lookup returns CDR1 MGHRA and CDR2 YSYEKL. V was clipped by 1 base and J by 2 bases; unmatched bases: 6. The CDR3 covers 19 residues. The chain's CDR3 is CASSQVAGLAGGPTDTQYF. The DNA for the CDR3 is TGCGCCAGCAGCCAAGTTGCGGGACTAGCGGGGGGGCCCACAGATACGCAGTATTTT.

The table lists this clone with a few counts. V usage is TRBV9 and J usage is TRBJ1-2, with D possibly being TRBD1 (5 bases). Germline CDR1 reads SGDLS; CDR2 reads YYNGEE. V dropped 0 bases and J dropped 7 bases, with 13 bases sitting between them. CDR3 length: 14 residues. The CDR3 spells CASSVGGATGGYTF. The CDR3 coding sequence is TGTGCCAGCAGCGTAGGTGGGGCTACGGGTGGCTACACCTTC.

This clone showed up just once. This sequence joins TRBV2 and TRBJ1-2; D not certain. From germline, CDR1 is SNHLY and CDR2 FYNNEI. The ends were cut back, 10 bases at V and 5 bases at J, with 17 bases in the middle. The CDR3 is made up of 13 amino acids. The CDR3 DNA follows: TGTGCCACTCCACCGACGGTGACTTATGGCTACACCTTC. It specifies CATPPTVTYGYTF.

The rearrangement uses TRBV6-1 and TRBJ2-2, with 7 bases aligning to TRBD2. The ends lost 5 bases at V and 4 bases at J; junction bases unmatched: 7. Looked up from germline, CDR1 is MNHNS and CDR2 is SASEGT. CDR3 length: 15 amino acids. In nucleotides, the CDR3 is TGTGCCAGCAGTAATTGGGAGGGTTCCACCGGGGAGCTGTTTTTT. This translates into CASSNWEGSTGELFF.

The chain couples TRBV19 to TRBJ1-1, with 9 nucleotides matching TRBD1. Unmatched junction bases numbered 9, after V lost 9 bases and J lost 1 base. CDR1 is LNHDA, CDR2 SQIVND, per germline (reference sequence). The CDR3 consists of 15 residues. The CDR3 region has the DNA TGTGCCAGCCTTGGAACGGGACAGGGGAACACTGAAGCTTTCTTT. Its translation: CASLGTGQGNTEAFF.

The chain has TRBV28 and TRBJ1-3, with D perhaps matching TRBD1 (6 bases). The CDR3 is made up of 14 amino acids. V was shortened by 4 bases and J by 4 bases, with 11 bases between the two germline ends. Germline V gene sequence: CDR1 MDHEN, CDR2 SYDVKM. The CDR3 DNA reads TGTGCCAGCAGTTCCTACAGGGCCGGAAACACCATATATTTT. This encodes CASSSYRAGNTIYF.

Here the CDR3 DNA reads TGTGCCAGCAGCCAAGATGGAGGACTAGCGGGCCAAGAGACCCAGTACTTC. Amino acids: CASSQDGGLAGQETQYF. This sequence joins TRBV4-2 and TRBJ2-5; 11 bases are a match to TRBD2. The germline V gene encodes CDR1 LGHNA and CDR2 YNFKEQ. CDR3 length equals 17 residues. J was trimmed by 1 base and V by 0 bases; bases with no gene match: 4.

The chain uses TRBV6-1 and TRBJ2-3, with D possibly being TRBD2 (5 bases). Trimming shortened V by 3 bases and J by 6 bases, and 13 bases separated the two germline ends. This CDR3 has 14 amino acids. Germline values: CDR1 MNHNS, CDR2 SASEGT. The chain's CDR3 is CASSDRASSDTQYF. The CDR3, as DNA: TGTGCCAGCAGTGATAGGGCTAGCAGTGATACGCAGTATTTT.

The chain uses TRBV19 and TRBJ1-4; 10 nucleotides align to TRBD1. Germline CDR1 reads LNHDA; CDR2 reads SQIVND (reference sequence). With V trimmed by 4 bases and J by 12 bases, 5 bases remained unmatched. The CDR3 runs to 13 residues. The chain's CDR3 is CASSRGQGLELFF. CDR3 nucleotide sequence: TGTGCCAGTAGTAGGGGACAGGGGCTTGAACTGTTTTTT.

The V and J genes are TRBV28 and TRBJ1-5, with 11 bases lining up with TRBD1. The germline V gene encodes CDR1 MDHEN and CDR2 SYDVKM. J was trimmed by 2 bases and V by 6 bases; bases with no gene match: 15. The CDR3 has 19 residues. CDR3 sequence: CASSNPAGQGGVRNQPQHF. CDR3 in DNA: TGTGCCAGCAGCAATCCGGCGGGACAGGGGGGGGTCCGCAATCAGCCCCAGCATTTT.

The V call is TRBV27, the J call TRBJ2-1; 9 positions agree with TRBD1. V shed 6 bases, J shed 9 bases, and the junction held 12 bases outside the gene matches. The CDR3 contains 15 residues. Per germline, CDR1 MNHEY and CDR2 SMNVEV (reference sequence). The CDR3 is CASSPAGTGSGEQFF. The CDR3 DNA reads as TGTGCCAGCAGCCCGGCCGGGACAGGGTCGGGTGAGCAGTTCTTC.

V usage is TRBV6-5 and J usage is TRBJ2-4, with D possibly being TRBD2 (5 bases). Germline CDR1 is MNHEY and CDR2 is SVGAGI. This CDR3 is built from 13 residues. The germline V and J ends were trimmed by 6 bases and 6 bases, with 12 bases remaining between them. CDR3 residues: CASRPGRGNIQYF. DNA of the CDR3: TGTGCCAGCAGGCCGGGCCGGGGAAACATTCAGTACTTC.

The gene calls are TRBV28 and TRBJ1-1; the D is unclear. Trimming cost V 0 bases and J 1 base, with 12 bases left between them. This CDR3 contains 16 residues. Germline V CDR1 and CDR2: MDHEN, SYDVKM. CDR3 sequence (DNA): TGTGCCAGCAGTTTATGGACTGGCAATCCGAACACTGAAGCTTTCTTT. Protein product: CASSLWTGNPNTEAFF.

This clone appeared once. This chain uses TRBV9 with TRBJ2-3; TRBD1 agrees at 9 bases. Looked up from germline, CDR1 is SGDLS and CDR2 is YYNGEE. V shed 2 bases and J 3 bases; nucleotides not matched to a gene: 16. This CDR3 has 19 residues. CDR3 DNA: TGTGCCAGCAGCGTCGCAGATCGGGACAGGGTTCTGGGTACAGATACGCAGTATTTT. Protein sequence: CASSVADRDRVLGTDTQYF.

This rearrangement joins TRBV19 to TRBJ1-2, with D possibly being TRBD1 (6 bases). In germline, CDR1 is LNHDA, CDR2 SQIVND (reference sequence). The CDR3 loop spans 15 amino acids. With 2 bases removed from V and 1 base from J, the gap between germline ends came to 11 bases. CDR3 bases: TGTGCCAGTAGTATATCCTGGACAGATAACTATGGCTACACCTTC. Translated, it gives CASSISWTDNYGYTF.